This T cell receptor (beta chain) was sequenced during a study of T cells after yellow fever vaccination. Study details: In the case of low-cell-number fractions, SMART-Seq v4 Ultra Low Input was used for preparation.

This clonotype has a handful of counts. Its antigen is unknown. TCRdb reprocessed the 5' RACE reads with MiXCR, giving one entry per CDR3 protein. The sample lists under 150,000 distinct CDR3 sequences; 13% to 15% were seen once. This CDR3 region has 16 residues. With 5 bases clipped from V and 6 bases from J, the junction kept 11 bases outside the gene matches. Germline lookup yields CDR1 MNHEY and CDR2 SVGAGI. General observations from the study: Peaking faster, on day 5 versus 15, the secondary response was nonetheless weaker. Subsequent to the booster, the majority of primary-vaccination clones reappeared (around 96% CD4, about 90% CD8). Few clonotypes appeared in both CD4 and CD8 compartments.

The material sequenced was CD8+ T cells sorted from PBMCs, taken 5 days after the yellow fever booster vaccination. This sequence joins TRBV6-5 and TRBJ2-3; 10 positions agree with TRBD2. This TCR derives from a man younger than 30 who received the YFV17D yellow fever vaccine. The CDR3 bases are TGTGCCAGCAGTATAGACCCGGGACTAGCGATCGATACGCAGTATTTT. Its translation: CASSIDPGLAIDTQYF.